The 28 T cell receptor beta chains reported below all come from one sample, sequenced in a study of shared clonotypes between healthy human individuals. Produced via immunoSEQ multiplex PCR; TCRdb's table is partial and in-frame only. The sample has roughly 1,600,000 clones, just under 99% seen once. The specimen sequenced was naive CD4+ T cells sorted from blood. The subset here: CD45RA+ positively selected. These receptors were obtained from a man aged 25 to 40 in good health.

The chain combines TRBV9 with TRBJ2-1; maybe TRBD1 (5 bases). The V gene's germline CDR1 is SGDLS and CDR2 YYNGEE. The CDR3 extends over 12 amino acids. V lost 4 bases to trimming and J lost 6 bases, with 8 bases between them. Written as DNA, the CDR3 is TGTGCCAGCAGCCGACAGCCCAATGAGCAGTTCTTC. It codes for CASSRQPNEQFF.

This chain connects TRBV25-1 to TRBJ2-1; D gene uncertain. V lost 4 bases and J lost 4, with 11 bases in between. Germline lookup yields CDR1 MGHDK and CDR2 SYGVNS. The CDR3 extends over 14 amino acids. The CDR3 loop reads CASSAGVLYNEQFF. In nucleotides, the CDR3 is TGTGCCAGCAGTGCGGGTGTATTGTACAATGAGCAGTTCTTC.

The CDR3 is CASSIGLPYEQYF. The CDR3 DNA reads as TGTGCCAGTAGTATAGGACTCCCCTACGAGCAGTACTTC. The J gene is TRBJ2-7, the V gene TRBV19, with no clear D. Germline values: CDR1 LNHDA, CDR2 SQIVND (reference sequence). The CDR3 totals 13 residues. Trimming pared 1 base from V and 2 bases from J, leaving 6 bases between.

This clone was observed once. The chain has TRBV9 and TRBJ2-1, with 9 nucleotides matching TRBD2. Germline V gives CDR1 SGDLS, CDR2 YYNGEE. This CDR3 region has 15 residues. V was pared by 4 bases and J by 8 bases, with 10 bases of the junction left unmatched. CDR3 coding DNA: TGTGCCAGCAGCTTCGGGACTAGCATGGGGGATGAGCAGTTCTTC. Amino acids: CASSFGTSMGDEQFF.

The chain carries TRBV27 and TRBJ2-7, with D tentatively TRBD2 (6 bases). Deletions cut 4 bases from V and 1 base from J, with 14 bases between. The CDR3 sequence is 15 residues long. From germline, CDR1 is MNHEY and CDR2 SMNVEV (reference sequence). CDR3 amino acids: CASSWAGRTSYEQYF. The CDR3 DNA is TGTGCCAGCAGTTGGGCGGGACGGACTTCCTACGAGCAGTACTTC.

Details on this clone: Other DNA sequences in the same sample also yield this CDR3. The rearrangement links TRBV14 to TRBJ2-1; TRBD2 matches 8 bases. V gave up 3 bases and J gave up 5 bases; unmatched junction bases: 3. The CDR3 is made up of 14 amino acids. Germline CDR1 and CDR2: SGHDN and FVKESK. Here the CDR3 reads CASSQTSADNEQFF. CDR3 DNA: TGTGCCAGCAGCCAGACTAGCGCCGACAATGAGCAGTTCTTC.

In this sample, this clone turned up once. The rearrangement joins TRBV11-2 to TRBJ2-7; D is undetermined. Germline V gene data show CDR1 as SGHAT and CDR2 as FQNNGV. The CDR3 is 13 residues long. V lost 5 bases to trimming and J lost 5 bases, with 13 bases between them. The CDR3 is CASSLPTTHEQYF. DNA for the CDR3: TGTGCCAGCAGCCTGCCTACAACCCACGAGCAGTACTTC.

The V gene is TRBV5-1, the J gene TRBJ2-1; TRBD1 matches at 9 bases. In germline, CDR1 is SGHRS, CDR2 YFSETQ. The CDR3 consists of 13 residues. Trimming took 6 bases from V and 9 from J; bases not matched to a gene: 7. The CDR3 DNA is TGCGCCAGCACGACACAGGGGGCGGGTGAGCAGTTCTTC. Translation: CASTTQGAGEQFF.

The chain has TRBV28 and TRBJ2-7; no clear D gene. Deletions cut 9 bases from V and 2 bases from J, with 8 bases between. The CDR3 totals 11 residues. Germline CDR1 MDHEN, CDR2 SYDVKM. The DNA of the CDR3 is TGTGCCAGTACGAAGGCCTACGAGCAGTACTTC. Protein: CASTKAYEQYF.

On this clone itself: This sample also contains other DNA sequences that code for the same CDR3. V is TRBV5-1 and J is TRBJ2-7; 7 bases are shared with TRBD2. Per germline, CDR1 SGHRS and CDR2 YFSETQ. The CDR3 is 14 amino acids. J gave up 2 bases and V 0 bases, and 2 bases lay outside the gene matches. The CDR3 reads CASSLVAGAYEQYF. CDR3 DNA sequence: TGCGCCAGCAGCTTGGTAGCGGGTGCCTACGAGCAGTACTTC.

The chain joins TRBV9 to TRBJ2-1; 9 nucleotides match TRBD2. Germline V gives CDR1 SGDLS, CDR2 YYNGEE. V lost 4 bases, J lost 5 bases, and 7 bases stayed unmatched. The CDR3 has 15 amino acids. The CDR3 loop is CASSPGGRADNEQFF. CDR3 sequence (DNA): TGTGCCAGCAGCCCTGGCGGGAGGGCCGACAATGAGCAGTTCTTC.

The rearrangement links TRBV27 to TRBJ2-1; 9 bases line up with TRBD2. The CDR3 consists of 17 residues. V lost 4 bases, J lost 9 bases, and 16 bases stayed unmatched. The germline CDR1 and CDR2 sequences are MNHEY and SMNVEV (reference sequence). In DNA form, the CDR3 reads TGTGCCAGCAGTTCTCTGTCCTACGGGACTAGCATACCTGAGCAGTTCTTC. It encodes CASSSLSYGTSIPEQFF.

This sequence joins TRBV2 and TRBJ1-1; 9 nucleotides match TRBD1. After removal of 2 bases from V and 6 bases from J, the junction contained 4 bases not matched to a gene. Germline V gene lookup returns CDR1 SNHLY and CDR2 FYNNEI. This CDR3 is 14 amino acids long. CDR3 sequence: CASSERTGVPEAFF. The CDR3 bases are TGTGCCAGCAGTGAAAGGACAGGGGTCCCTGAAGCTTTCTTT.

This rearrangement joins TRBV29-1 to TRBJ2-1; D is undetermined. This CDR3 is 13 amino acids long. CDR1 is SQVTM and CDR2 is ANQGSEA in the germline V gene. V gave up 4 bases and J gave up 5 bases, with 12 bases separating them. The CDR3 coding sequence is TGCAGCGTTGTTCCTAGGGTGGACAATGAGCAGTTCTTC. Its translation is CSVVPRVDNEQFF.

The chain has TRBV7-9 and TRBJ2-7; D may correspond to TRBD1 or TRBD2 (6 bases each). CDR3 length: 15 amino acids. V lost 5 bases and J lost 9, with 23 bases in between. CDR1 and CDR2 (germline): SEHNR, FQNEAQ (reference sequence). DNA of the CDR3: TGTGCCAGCAGCCCTCCGGGGGCCCCCCGCAATGTGCAGTACTTC. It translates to CASSPPGAPRNVQYF.

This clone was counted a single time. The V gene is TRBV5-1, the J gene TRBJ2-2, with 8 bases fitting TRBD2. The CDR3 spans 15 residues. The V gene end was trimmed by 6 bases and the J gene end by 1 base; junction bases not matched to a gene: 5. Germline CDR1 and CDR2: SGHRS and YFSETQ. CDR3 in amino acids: CASNPGGKNTGELFF. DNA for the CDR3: TGCGCCAGCAACCCGGGGGGGAAGAACACCGGGGAGCTGTTTTTT.

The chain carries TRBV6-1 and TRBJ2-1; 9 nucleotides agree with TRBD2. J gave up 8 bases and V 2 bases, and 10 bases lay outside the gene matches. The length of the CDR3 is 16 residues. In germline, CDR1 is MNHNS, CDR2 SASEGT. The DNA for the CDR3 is TGTGCCAGCAGTGAATACCTAGCGGGAATCCCTCATGAGCAGTTCTTC. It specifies CASSEYLAGIPHEQFF.

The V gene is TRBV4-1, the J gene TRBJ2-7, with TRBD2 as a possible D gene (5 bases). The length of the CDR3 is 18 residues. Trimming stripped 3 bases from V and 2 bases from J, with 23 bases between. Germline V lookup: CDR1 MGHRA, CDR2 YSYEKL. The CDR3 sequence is CASSHSWSGAQRPYEQYF. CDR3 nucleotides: TGCGCCAGCAGCCACTCGTGGAGCGGTGCTCAGAGGCCCTACGAGCAGTACTTC.

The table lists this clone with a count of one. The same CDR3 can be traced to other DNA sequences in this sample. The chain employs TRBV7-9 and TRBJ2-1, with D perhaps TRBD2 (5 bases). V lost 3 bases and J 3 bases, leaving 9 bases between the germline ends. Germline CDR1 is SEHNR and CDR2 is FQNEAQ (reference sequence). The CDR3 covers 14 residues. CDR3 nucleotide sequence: TGTGCCAGCAGCTTCGGAGGCAACTACAATGAGCAGTTCTTC. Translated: CASSFGGNYNEQFF.

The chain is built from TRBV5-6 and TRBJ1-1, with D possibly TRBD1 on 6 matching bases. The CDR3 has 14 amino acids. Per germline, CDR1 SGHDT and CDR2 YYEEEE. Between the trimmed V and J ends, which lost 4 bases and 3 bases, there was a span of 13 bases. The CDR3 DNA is TGTGCCAGCAGCCACGGGACACCCGACACTGAAGCTTTCTTT. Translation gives CASSHGTPDTEAFF.

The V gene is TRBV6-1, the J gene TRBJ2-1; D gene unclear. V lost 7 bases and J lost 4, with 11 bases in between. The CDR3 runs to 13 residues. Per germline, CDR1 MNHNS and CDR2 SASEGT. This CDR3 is CASKSSGYNEQFF. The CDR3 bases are TGTGCCAGCAAGTCGAGTGGGTACAATGAGCAGTTCTTC.

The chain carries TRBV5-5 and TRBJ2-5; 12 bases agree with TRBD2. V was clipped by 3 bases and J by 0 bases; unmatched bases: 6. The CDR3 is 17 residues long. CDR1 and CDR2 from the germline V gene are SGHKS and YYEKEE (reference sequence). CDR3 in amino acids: CASSSRLAGEYQETQYF. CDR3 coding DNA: TGTGCCAGCAGCTCTCGACTAGCGGGAGAGTACCAAGAGACCCAGTACTTC. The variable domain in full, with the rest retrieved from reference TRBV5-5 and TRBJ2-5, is DAGVTQSPTHLIKTRGQQVTLRCSPISGHKSVSWYQQVLGQGPQFIFQYYEKEERGRGNFPDRFSARQFPNYSSELNVNALLLGDSALYLCASSSRLAGEYQETQYFGPGTRLLVL.

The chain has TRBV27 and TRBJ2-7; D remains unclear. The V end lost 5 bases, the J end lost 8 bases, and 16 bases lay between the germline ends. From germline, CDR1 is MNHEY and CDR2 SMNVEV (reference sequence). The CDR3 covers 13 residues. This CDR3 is CASSPPLGVQQYF. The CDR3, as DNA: TGTGCCAGCAGTCCCCCCTTGGGTGTTCAGCAGTACTTC.

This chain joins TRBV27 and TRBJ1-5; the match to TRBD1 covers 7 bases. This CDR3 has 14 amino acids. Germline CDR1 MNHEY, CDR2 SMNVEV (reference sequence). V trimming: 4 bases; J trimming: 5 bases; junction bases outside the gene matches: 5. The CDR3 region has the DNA TGTGCCAGCAGTTACAACAGGGGCTATCAGCCCCAGCATTTT. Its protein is CASSYNRGYQPQHF.

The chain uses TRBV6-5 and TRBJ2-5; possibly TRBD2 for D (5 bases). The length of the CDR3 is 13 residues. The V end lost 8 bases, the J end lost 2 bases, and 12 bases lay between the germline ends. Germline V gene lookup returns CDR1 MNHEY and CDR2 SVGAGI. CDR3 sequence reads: CASGASGQETQYF. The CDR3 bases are TGTGCCAGCGGAGCCAGCGGACAAGAGACCCAGTACTTC.

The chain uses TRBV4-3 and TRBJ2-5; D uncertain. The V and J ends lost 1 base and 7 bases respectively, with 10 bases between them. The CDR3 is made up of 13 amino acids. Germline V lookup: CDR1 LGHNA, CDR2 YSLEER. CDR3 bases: TGCGCCAGCAGCCAAGTACCGACGGGGACCCAGTACTTC. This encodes CASSQVPTGTQYF.

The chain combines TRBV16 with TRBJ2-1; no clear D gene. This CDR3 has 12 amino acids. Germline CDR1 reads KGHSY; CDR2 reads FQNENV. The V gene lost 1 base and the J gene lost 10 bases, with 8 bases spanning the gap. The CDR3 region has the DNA TGTGCCAGCAGCCAATTGCAGGAGGAGCAGTTCTTC. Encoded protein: CASSQLQEEQFF.

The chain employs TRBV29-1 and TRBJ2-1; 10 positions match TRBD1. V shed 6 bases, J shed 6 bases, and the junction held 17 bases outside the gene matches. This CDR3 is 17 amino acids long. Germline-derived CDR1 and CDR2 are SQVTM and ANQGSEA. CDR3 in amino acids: CSVPMGSAGTGVNEQFF. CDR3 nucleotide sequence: TGCAGCGTGCCTATGGGAAGCGCCGGGACAGGGGTCAATGAGCAGTTCTTC.